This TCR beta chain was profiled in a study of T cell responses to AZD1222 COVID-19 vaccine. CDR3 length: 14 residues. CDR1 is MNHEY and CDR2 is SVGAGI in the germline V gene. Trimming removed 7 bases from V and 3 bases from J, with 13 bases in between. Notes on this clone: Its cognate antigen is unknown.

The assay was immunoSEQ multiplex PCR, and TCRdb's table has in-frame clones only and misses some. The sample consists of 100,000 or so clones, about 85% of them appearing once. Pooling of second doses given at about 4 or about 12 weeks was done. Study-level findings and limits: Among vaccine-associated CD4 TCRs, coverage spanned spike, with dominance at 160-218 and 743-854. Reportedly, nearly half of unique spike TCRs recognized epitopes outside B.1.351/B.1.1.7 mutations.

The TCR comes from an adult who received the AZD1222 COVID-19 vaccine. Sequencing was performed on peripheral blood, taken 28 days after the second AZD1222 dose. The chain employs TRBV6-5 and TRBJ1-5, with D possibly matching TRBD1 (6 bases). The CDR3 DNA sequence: TGTGCCAGCACGGTTCCAGGGGTCAATCAGCCCCAGCATTTT. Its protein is CASTVPGVNQPQHF.